A single sample gave rise to the 32 T cell receptor beta chains below, sequenced in a study of cytomegalovirus exposure and HLA in healthy donors. PCR was performed using 60 Vbeta and 13 Jbeta primers. Only in-frame clones appear in the TCRdb table, and some are missing; sequencing was by immunoSEQ multiplex PCR. The repertoire holds some 95,000 clones, with about 77% as singletons. The sequencing sample was made of PBMCs. These receptors originate from a woman aged 40 to 49 in good health and CMV-seronegative.

The chain has TRBV5-6 and TRBJ2-1; 12 bases fit TRBD2. The length of the CDR3 is 17 residues. Germline trimming cut 4 bases from V and 5 bases from J; bases unmatched to any gene: 10. Germline CDR1 SGHDT, CDR2 YYEEEE. CDR3: CASSHLPSGGVNNEQFF. The CDR3 DNA sequence: TGTGCCAGCAGCCACCTGCCTAGCGGGGGGGTGAACAATGAGCAGTTCTTC.

This clone was counted a few times. The gene calls are TRBV4-1 and TRBJ2-5, with 14 nucleotides matching TRBD2. The trim removed 4 bases at V and 4 bases at J, leaving 8 bases unmatched. CDR3 size: 17 residues. Looked up from germline, CDR1 is MGHRA and CDR2 is YSYEKL. Written as DNA, the CDR3 is TGCGCCAGCAGCCCAAGGACTAGCGGGGGGCTGGGAGAGACCCAGTACTTC. As protein: CASSPRTSGGLGETQYF.

DNA of the CDR3: TGTGCCAGCAGCTTAATTGGCACAGGGGCAGATACGCAGTATTTT. This encodes CASSLIGTGADTQYF. This rearrangement joins TRBV7-2 to TRBJ2-3; TRBD1 matches at 7 bases. CDR3 length equals 15 residues. CDR1 and CDR2 (germline): SGHTA, FQGNSA. V lost 2 bases to trimming and J lost 4 bases; unmatched junction nucleotides: 6.

The chain employs TRBV5-3 and TRBJ2-4, with D possibly being TRBD1 (5 bases). TRBV5-3 is reported as an ORF; its role is uncertain. The CDR3 is 14 amino acids. Trimming cost V 3 bases and J 1 base, with 8 bases left between them. The CDR3 loop is CARSSHRAKNIQYF. The CDR3 DNA reads as TGTGCCAGAAGCTCCCACAGGGCCAAAAACATTCAGTACTTC.

This chain connects TRBV7-9 to TRBJ2-2, with a weak D call TRBD1 (6 bases). The ends were cut back, 4 bases at V and 2 bases at J, with 14 bases in the middle. Germline CDR1 reads SEHNR; CDR2 reads FQNEAQ (reference sequence). CDR3 size: 16 residues. The CDR3 sequence is CASSSTPGHNTGELFF. DNA for the CDR3: TGTGCCAGCAGCTCCACACCGGGACATAACACCGGGGAGCTGTTTTTT.

This rearrangement joins TRBV25-1 to TRBJ1-1, with D perhaps TRBD1 (6 bases). V was trimmed by 6 bases and J by 5 bases, leaving 13 bases between them. The CDR3 has 13 amino acids. From germline, CDR1 is MGHDK and CDR2 SYGVNS. DNA of the CDR3: TGTGCCAGCAGCAGGGGAGGGTGGACTGAAGCTTTCTTT. Translating gives CASSRGGWTEAFF.

The rearrangement joins TRBV28 to TRBJ2-2; unclear D gene. CDR3 length equals 13 residues. Trimming left V 3 bases short and J 5 bases short, with 7 bases between. The germline gives CDR1 MDHEN, CDR2 SYDVKM. The CDR3 DNA reads TGTGCCAGCAGTTTTTTGTCTACCGGGGAGCTGTTTTTT. It codes for CASSFLSTGELFF.

The chain has TRBV7-9 and TRBJ2-7; D gene ambiguous. V gave up 0 bases and J gave up 4 bases, with 7 bases separating them. This CDR3 region has 13 residues. In germline, CDR1 is SEHNR, CDR2 FQNEAQ (reference sequence). CDR3 amino acids: CASSLAQKYEQYF. The CDR3 bases are TGTGCCAGCAGCTTAGCACAGAAGTACGAGCAGTACTTC.

The rearrangement joins TRBV9 to TRBJ2-1; TRBD2 agrees at 7 bases. J gave up 4 bases and V 0 bases, and 4 bases lay outside the gene matches. The CDR3 runs 15 residues. Looked up from germline, CDR1 is SGDLS and CDR2 is YYNGEE. CDR3 nucleotide sequence: TGTGCCAGCAGCGTAGGTGAGCGGGGATACAATGAGCAGTTCTTC. Encoded protein: CASSVGERGYNEQFF.

As DNA, the CDR3 is TGTGCCAGCGCAGGCCCCTCCAACTATGGCTACACCTTC. Residues: CASAGPSNYGYTF. V usage is TRBV6-1 and J usage is TRBJ1-2; no definite D call. V shed 8 bases and J shed 2 bases, with 12 bases lying between them. Germline V gives CDR1 MNHNS, CDR2 SASEGT. This CDR3 region has 13 residues.

A single count supports this clone. This sequence joins TRBV7-2 and TRBJ2-1; 11 positions agree with TRBD2. The CDR3 consists of 14 residues. V lost 3 bases and J lost 8; bases outside the gene matches: 3. CDR1 is SGHTA and CDR2 is FQGNSA in the germline V gene. The CDR3: CASSFSGGADEQFF. The CDR3 region has the DNA TGTGCCAGCAGCTTTAGCGGGGGGGCCGATGAGCAGTTCTTC.

This clone was seen a single time. The DNA for the CDR3 is TGTGCCATCAGTGTCGACAGGGTAGCTTTCTTT. Protein: CAISVDRVAFF. J is TRBJ1-1 and V is TRBV10-3, with 7 bases aligning to TRBD1. Unmatched junction bases numbered 3, after V lost 4 bases and J lost 10 bases. Germline lookup yields CDR1 ENHRY and CDR2 SYGVKD. This CDR3 region has 11 residues.

This chain uses TRBV7-2 with TRBJ1-6; D might be TRBD1 (5 bases). Germline CDR1 is SGHTA and CDR2 is FQGNSA. V was shortened by 3 bases and J by 6 bases, with 9 bases between the two germline ends. The length of the CDR3 is 14 residues. The CDR3 loop is CASSLAQGNSPLHF. In DNA, the CDR3 is TGTGCCAGCAGCTTGGCCCAGGGTAATTCACCCCTCCACTTT.

This clone was observed a handful of times. This rearrangement joins TRBV4-1 to TRBJ1-5; possible D gene TRBD1, 6 bases. CDR1 and CDR2 (germline): MGHRA, YSYEKL. The length of the CDR3 is 17 residues. V dropped 0 bases and J dropped 6 bases, with 18 bases sitting between them. The CDR3 DNA reads TGCGCCAGCAGCCAAGAACCAGGGGCCACCTTTCTTCAGCCCCAGCATTTT. Translated, it gives CASSQEPGATFLQPQHF.

This clone appeared a few times. V and J are TRBV9 and TRBJ2-3; no clear D gene. The CDR3 has 14 amino acids. Trimming took 3 bases from V and 0 from J, leaving 8 bases between them. Per the germline V gene, CDR1 is SGDLS and CDR2 is YYNGEE. This CDR3 reads CASSAHSSTDTQYF. As DNA, the CDR3 is TGTGCCAGCAGCGCACATTCTAGCACAGATACGCAGTATTTT.

This chain connects TRBV7-9 to TRBJ2-7, with TRBD2 identical over 8 bases. V gave up 8 bases and J gave up 2 bases; unmatched junction bases: 8. This CDR3 has 14 residues. CDR1 and CDR2 from the germline V gene are SEHNR and FQNEAQ (reference sequence). The CDR3 is CASGGGPGPYEQYF. CDR3 DNA: TGTGCCAGCGGCGGGGGGCCGGGACCCTACGAGCAGTACTTC.

This chain connects TRBV6-1 to TRBJ1-5, with a tentative D call TRBD1 (5 bases). CDR3 size: 15 residues. V lost 8 bases to trimming and J lost 5 bases, with 19 bases between them. The V gene's germline CDR1 is MNHNS and CDR2 SASEGT. CDR3 in amino acids: CASGFQGELHQPQHF. CDR3 DNA: TGTGCCAGCGGGTTCCAGGGTGAATTGCATCAGCCCCAGCATTTT.

This clone was recorded a few times. The genes are TRBV2 and TRBJ2-2; no clear D gene. Trimming removed 7 bases from V and 0 bases from J, with 15 bases in between. The CDR3 loop spans 16 amino acids. Germline assignment: CDR1 SNHLY and CDR2 FYNNEI. The CDR3 loop is CASTRSSNTNTGELFF. CDR3 DNA sequence: TGTGCCAGCACGAGGAGTTCCAATACGAACACCGGGGAGCTGTTTTTT.

The genes are TRBV28 and TRBJ2-7; 10 nucleotides line up with TRBD1. Germline lookup yields CDR1 MDHEN and CDR2 SYDVKM. After removal of 2 bases from V and 6 bases from J, the junction contained 13 bases not matched to a gene. The CDR3 loop spans 17 amino acids. DNA for the CDR3: TGTGCCAGCAGTTTAGTGGGCTTTTCGGGACAGGGGTCCGAGCAGTACTTC. Translation gives CASSLVGFSGQGSEQYF.

This clone was detected only once. The chain employs TRBV4-1 and TRBJ2-3, with 8 bases matching TRBD2. The CDR3 runs 16 residues. CDR1 and CDR2 (germline): MGHRA, YSYEKL. V lost 4 bases to trimming and J lost 2 bases; unmatched junction nucleotides: 8. This chain's CDR3 is CASSPRRGATTDTQYF. Written as DNA, the CDR3 is TGCGCCAGCAGCCCCAGGCGGGGGGCGACCACAGATACGCAGTATTTT.

The chain carries TRBV4-1 and TRBJ2-3; D not certain. Deletions cut 4 bases from V and 2 bases from J, with 10 bases between. Germline V lookup: CDR1 MGHRA, CDR2 YSYEKL. The CDR3 consists of 14 residues. The CDR3 sequence: CASSPDFFTDTQYF. The CDR3 coding sequence is TGCGCCAGCAGCCCAGACTTCTTCACAGATACGCAGTATTTT.

This chain links TRBV7-2 with TRBJ2-3, with TRBD2 as a possible D gene (6 bases). Trimming removed 3 bases at V and 5 bases at J, with 12 bases between. This CDR3 is 14 amino acids long. Germline V gene sequence: CDR1 SGHTA, CDR2 FQGNSA. CDR3 sequence (DNA): TGTGCCAGCAGCTTGGGAGGTGCCAGAGATACGCAGTATTTT. As protein: CASSLGGARDTQYF. The entire variable domain, with the rest obtained from reference TRBV7-2 and TRBJ2-3, is as follows: GAGVSQSPSNKVTEKGKDVELRCDPISGHTALYWYRQSLGQGLEFLIYFQGNSAPDKSGLPSDRFSAERTGGSVSTLTIQRTQQEDSAVYLCASSLGGARDTQYFGPGTRLTVL.

This chain joins TRBV7-3 and TRBJ1-1; 9 bases are shared with TRBD1. V lost 5 bases and J lost 6; bases outside the gene matches: 4. The CDR3 is 13 residues long. Germline V gene data show CDR1 as SGHTA and CDR2 as FQGTGA. The CDR3 DNA is TGTGCCAGCAGCCCTGACAGGGGGGCTGAAGCTTTCTTT. Protein sequence: CASSPDRGAEAFF.

The chain couples TRBV10-2 to TRBJ1-1; TRBD1 aligns across 10 bases. Germline V gene sequence: CDR1 WSHSY, CDR2 SAAADI. CDR3 length: 14 residues. The J segment lost 3 bases and the V segment lost 8 bases, leaving 6 bases of the junction unmatched. CDR3 region: CASHRQGADTEAFF. In nucleotides, the CDR3 is TGCGCCAGCCATAGACAGGGGGCCGACACTGAAGCTTTCTTT.

This clone occurred once. The chain employs TRBV27 and TRBJ1-2, with 9 bases matching TRBD1. Unmatched junction bases numbered 17, after V lost 9 bases and J lost 6 bases. Germline values: CDR1 MNHEY, CDR2 SMNVEV (reference sequence). The CDR3 is 16 amino acids. CDR3 sequence (DNA): TGTGCCAGTAGGGTTCTTTCGAATACAGGGGGCGATGGCTACACCTTC. Its translation is CASRVLSNTGGDGYTF.

V and J are TRBV2 and TRBJ2-2; 13 bases line up with TRBD2. The CDR3 sequence is 17 residues long. The germline V gene has CDR1 SNHLY and CDR2 FYNNEI. The V and J ends lost 4 bases and 4 bases, in that order; junction bases with no gene match: 6. This CDR3 reads CASSVTSGGAGTGELFF. CDR3 DNA sequence: TGTGCCAGCAGTGTCACTAGCGGGGGGGCCGGCACCGGGGAGCTGTTTTTT. Drawing the rest from reference TRBV2 and TRBJ2-2, the complete variable domain is EPEVTQTPSHQVTQMGQEVILRCVPISNHLYFYWYRQILGQKVEFLVSFYNNEISEKSEIFDDQFSVERPDGSNFTLKIRSTKLEDSAMYFCASSVTSGGAGTGELFFGEGSRLTVL.

The chain has TRBV18 and TRBJ2-5; D may be TRBD2 (6 bases). The CDR3 spans 13 residues. V lost 11 bases and J 4 bases, leaving 17 bases between the germline ends. Germline CDR1 is KGHSH and CDR2 is LQKENI. The CDR3 loop is CASSRDLGETQYF. The CDR3, as DNA: TGTGCCTCGTCCCGGGACTTGGGAGAGACCCAGTACTTC.

J is TRBJ1-2 and V is TRBV29-1; 9 nucleotides line up with TRBD1. CDR1 and CDR2 from the germline V gene are SQVTM and ANQGSEA. The CDR3 consists of 13 residues. CDR3: CTAGGTGSRGYTF. Written as DNA, the CDR3 is TGCACAGCGGGGGGGACAGGGAGTCGGGGCTACACCTTC.

This chain connects TRBV7-9 to TRBJ2-7; tentative D call: TRBD2 (6 bases). The CDR3 runs to 14 residues. Trimming removed 5 bases from V and 3 bases from J, with 14 bases in between. Germline V gene sequence: CDR1 SEHNR, CDR2 FQNEAQ (reference sequence). The chain's CDR3 is CASSTGGIFYEQYF. CDR3 nucleotides: TGTGCCAGCAGCACCGGGGGTATATTCTACGAGCAGTACTTC.

The V and J genes are TRBV4-2 and TRBJ2-3; TRBD2 agrees at 8 bases. Losses at the gene ends were 0 bases for V and 1 base for J; bases not matched to a gene: 6. CDR1 is LGHNA, CDR2 YNFKEQ, per germline. This CDR3 has 17 amino acids. This CDR3 reads CASSQEGRGAGTDTQYF. In nucleotides, the CDR3 is TGTGCCAGCAGCCAAGAAGGGCGGGGGGCTGGCACAGATACGCAGTATTTT.

This chain connects TRBV29-1 to TRBJ1-1, with D possibly being TRBD1 (6 bases). The V gene lost 3 bases and the J gene lost 3 bases, with 11 bases spanning the gap. The length of the CDR3 is 13 residues. From germline, CDR1 is SQVTM and CDR2 ANQGSEA. The CDR3 DNA is TGCAGCGTTGACACAGGGCTCTACACTGAAGCTTTCTTT. Translation: CSVDTGLYTEAFF.

The J gene is TRBJ1-2, the V gene TRBV28; weak D call: TRBD1 (5 bases). The CDR3 is 15 residues long. Between the trimmed V and J ends, which lost 6 bases and 4 bases, there was a span of 18 bases. Looked up from germline, CDR1 is MDHEN and CDR2 is SYDVKM. The DNA of the CDR3 is TGTGCCAGCAGCCTACCGACAGACTTTGGCTATGGCTACACCTTC. Translated: CASSLPTDFGYGYTF.